Listed below are T cell receptor beta chains from one sample, sequenced in a study of PD-L1 blockade in urothelial cancer. The protocol was immunoSEQ multiplex PCR, while the TCRdb copy is restricted to in-frame clones and leaves out a portion. This table has some 100,000 clones, about 89% appearing once. This specimen was PBMCs, taken around atezolizumab (anti-PD-L1) treatment. Every receptor here comes from a woman aged 80 or over with urothelial cancer. Each CDR3 is given with its conserved first and last residue. The order of the fields is CDR3 length, V gene, CDR3 protein.

>16|TRBV4-2
CASSLEGKASNQPQHF
>17|TRBV7-9
CASSRTTGTGGYNEQFF
>14|TRBV9
CASSVGDSGNTIYF
>13|TRBV30
CAWVDRNNEKLFF
>15|TRBV10-3
CAISGGLVSGNTIYF
>15|TRBV19
CASSMVAGAQETQYF
>14|TRBV5-5
CASSWQGSNQPQHF
>16|TRBV19
CASRPYTGKGADTQYF
>13|TRBV7-9
CASSGGSLGGYTF
>13|TRBV18
CASSPAGEETQYF
>12|TRBV28
CASTGVRNEQFF
>14|TRBV2
CASRQGQGKNEQYF
>15|TRBV18
CASSASGRAPYEQYF
>16|TRBV5-1
CASSLDLGTGNTEAFF
>15|TRBV7-9
CASSSTSGAYNEQFF
>16|TRBV7-3
CASSFLAGGTSNEQFF
>14|TRBV29-1
CSVTLGLPNYGYTF
>14|TRBV9
CASSPLGGVAEAFF
>16|TRBV7-9
CASSPLGLSSYNEQFF
>14|TRBV2
CASTPVQGVTEAFF
>14|TRBV28
CASSRLVEAFGYTF
>13|TRBV27
CASSLREDTEAFF